This paragraph reports one T cell receptor beta chain. The sample belongs to a study of beta chain features in type 1 diabetes. The CDR3 is 18 amino acids. Every bit of the isolated RNA underwent reverse transcription, so sequencing read expressed TCRB transcripts. Repertoires were generated with immunoSEQ multiplex PCR, while TCRdb's copy carries only in-frame clones and drops some. This sample has around 400,000 clones, with 10% to 15% found just once. The receptor was isolated from a man aged 18 to 35 in good health. The rearrangement uses TRBV21-1 and TRBJ2-3; the table's D call, TRBD1, has no DNA check behind it. TRBV21-1 is designated a pseudogene. Sequences were obtained from naive CD4+ T cells from blood. CDR3 in amino acids: CASSGDRVDRIGPDTQYF. The CDR3 DNA is TGTGCCAGCAGCGGGGACAGGGTTGATCGGATTGGGCCAGATACGCAGTATTTT.